These T cell receptor beta chains were read from a single sample in a study of blood T cell repertoires in COVID-19. The table came from immunoSEQ multiplex PCR; TCRdb's copy has only in-frame clones and leaves some out. The sample holds about 64,000 clones, about 79% seen once. Sequenced sample: peripheral blood. These TCRs come from a woman aged 60-75 years with acute or convalescent COVID-19. Each CDR3 is given with its conserved first and last residue. The D gene is left open where the match is weak. Only some rows state a clone size, as once, few, many or a class for expanded clones.

V gene	D gene	clone size	J gene	CDR3 DNA	CDR3 protein
TRBV7-9	TRBD2	NA	TRBJ2-1	TGTGCCAGCAGCTTGGGACTAGCAACCTACAATGAGCAGTTCTTC	CASSLGLATYNEQFF
TRBV6-5	TRBD1	few	TRBJ1-5	TGTGCCAGCACCCCAGACAGGGCTAGCAATCAGCCCCAGCATTTT	CASTPDRASNQPQHF
TRBV10-2	NA	NA	TRBJ1-6	TGCGCCAGCAGTGATTTCACAGCCAATTCACCCCTCCACTTT	CASSDFTANSPLHF
TRBV5-6	NA	NA	TRBJ2-3	TGTGCCAGCAGCTTGGGGCTGGATACGCAGTATTTT	CASSLGLDTQYF
TRBV7-2	NA	once	TRBJ1-1	TGTGCCAGCAGCTTAAGGGGTTTATTCACTGAAGCTTTCTTT	CASSLRGLFTEAFF
TRBV9	NA	NA	TRBJ2-7	TGTGCCAGCAGCGTAGCTATTTTTTCCTACGAGCAGTACTTC	CASSVAIFSYEQYF
TRBV4-1	NA	NA	TRBJ1-3	TGCGCCAGCACCTCAGATTTCGGAAACACCATATATTTT	CASTSDFGNTIYF
TRBV2	TRBD1	NA	TRBJ1-4	TGTGCCAGCAGTCACGGACAGGGGGCAACTAATGAAAAACTGTTTTTT	CASSHGQGATNEKLFF
TRBV29-1	NA	NA	TRBJ2-1	TGCAGCGTGCCAGACTTGAAAGGGGGACACTACAATGAGCAGTTCTTC	CSVPDLKGGHYNEQFF
TRBV6-1	NA	NA	TRBJ1-1	TGTGCCAGCAGTGAAAGGGGCGACACTGAAGCTTTCTTT	CASSERGDTEAFF
TRBV11-2	NA	NA	TRBJ2-1	TGTGCCAGCAGCTTAGATCAACTTTTGAATGAGCAGTTCTTC	CASSLDQLLNEQFF
TRBV10-3	NA	once	TRBJ2-7	TGTGCCATCACCGATGAGACAGCCCATTCCTACGAGCAGTACTTC	CAITDETAHSYEQYF
TRBV24-1	NA	NA	TRBJ1-5	TGTGCCACCACCTCTCTTCGGGGTTTGTACGGGCATAACCAACCTAGCAATCAGCCCCAGCATTTT	CATTSLRGLYGHNQPSNQPQHF
TRBV5-6	NA	NA	TRBJ2-6	TGTGCCAGCAGCTTGAACAGTATCTCTGGGGCCAACGTCCTGACTTTC	CASSLNSISGANVLTF
TRBV2	NA	once	TRBJ2-7	TGTGCCAGCAGTCTAACCTACGAGCAGTACTTC	CASSLTYEQYF
TRBV14	NA	NA	TRBJ2-7	TGTGCCAGCAGCCAAGCGAAGTCAGGGGATAAGCAGTACTTC	CASSQAKSGDKQYF